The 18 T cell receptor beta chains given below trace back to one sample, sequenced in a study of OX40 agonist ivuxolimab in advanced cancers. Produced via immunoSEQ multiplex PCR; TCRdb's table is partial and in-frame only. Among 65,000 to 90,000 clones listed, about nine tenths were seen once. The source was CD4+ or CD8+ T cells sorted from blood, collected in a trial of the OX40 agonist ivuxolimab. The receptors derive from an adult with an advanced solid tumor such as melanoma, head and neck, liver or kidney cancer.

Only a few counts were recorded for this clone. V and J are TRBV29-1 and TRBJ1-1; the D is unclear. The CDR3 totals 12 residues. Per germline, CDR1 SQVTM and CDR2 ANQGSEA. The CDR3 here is CTAKRLGTEAFF. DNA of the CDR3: TGCACCGCTAAGAGACTGGGGACTGAAGCTTTCTTT.

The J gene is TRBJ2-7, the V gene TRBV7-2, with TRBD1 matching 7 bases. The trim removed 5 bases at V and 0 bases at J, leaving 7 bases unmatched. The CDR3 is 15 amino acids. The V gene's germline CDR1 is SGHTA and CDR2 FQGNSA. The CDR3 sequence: CASSLWDSNSYEQYF. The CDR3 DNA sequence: TGTGCCAGCAGCCTATGGGACAGCAACTCCTACGAGCAGTACTTC.

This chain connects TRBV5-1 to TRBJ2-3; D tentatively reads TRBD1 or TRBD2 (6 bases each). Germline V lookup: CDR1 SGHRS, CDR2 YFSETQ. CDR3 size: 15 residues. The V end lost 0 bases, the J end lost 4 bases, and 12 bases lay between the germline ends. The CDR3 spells CASSLATGRPDTQYF. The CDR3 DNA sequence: TGCGCCAGCAGCTTGGCCACAGGGAGGCCAGATACGCAGTATTTT.

CDR3 in amino acids: CASSDTGTGRAYF. The CDR3 nucleotides are TGTGCCAGCAGTGACACCGGGACAGGCCGGGCGTACTTC. This sequence joins TRBV27 and TRBJ2-7, with 8 bases matching TRBD1. This CDR3 contains 13 residues. V was pared by 5 bases and J by 12 bases, with 12 bases of the junction left unmatched. Germline CDR1 reads MNHEY; CDR2 reads SMNVEV (reference sequence).

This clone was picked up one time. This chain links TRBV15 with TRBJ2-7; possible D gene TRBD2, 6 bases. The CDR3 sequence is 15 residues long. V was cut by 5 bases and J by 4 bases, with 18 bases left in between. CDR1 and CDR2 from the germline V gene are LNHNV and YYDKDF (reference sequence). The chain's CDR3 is CATSERAGMGYEQYF. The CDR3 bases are TGTGCCACCAGCGAGAGGGCGGGAATGGGTTACGAGCAGTACTTC.

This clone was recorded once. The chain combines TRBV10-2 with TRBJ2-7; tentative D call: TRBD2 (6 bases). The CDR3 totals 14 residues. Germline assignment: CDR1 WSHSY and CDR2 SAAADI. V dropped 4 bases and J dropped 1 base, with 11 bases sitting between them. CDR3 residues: CASSAGLSSYEQYF. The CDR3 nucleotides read TGCGCCAGCAGTGCGGGACTGTCGTCCTACGAGCAGTACTTC.

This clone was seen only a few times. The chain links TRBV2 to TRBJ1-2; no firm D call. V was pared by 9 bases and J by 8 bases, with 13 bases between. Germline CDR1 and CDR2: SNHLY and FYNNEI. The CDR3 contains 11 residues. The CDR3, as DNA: TGTGCCAGGGGCAACATGGCGGGCTACACCTTC. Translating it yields CARGNMAGYTF.

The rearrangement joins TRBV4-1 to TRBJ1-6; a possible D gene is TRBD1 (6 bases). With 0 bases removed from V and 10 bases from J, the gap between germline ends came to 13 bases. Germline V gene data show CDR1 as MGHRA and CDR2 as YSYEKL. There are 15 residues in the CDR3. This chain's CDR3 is CASSQEPRGGSPLHF. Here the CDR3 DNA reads TGCGCCAGCAGCCAAGAACCCAGGGGAGGATCACCCCTCCACTTT.

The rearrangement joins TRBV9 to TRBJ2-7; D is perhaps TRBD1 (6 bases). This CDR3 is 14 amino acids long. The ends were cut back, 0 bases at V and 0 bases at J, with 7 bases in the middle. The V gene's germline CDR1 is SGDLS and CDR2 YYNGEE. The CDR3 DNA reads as TGTGCCAGCAGCGTAGAGGACAGCTCCTACGAGCAGTACTTC. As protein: CASSVEDSSYEQYF.

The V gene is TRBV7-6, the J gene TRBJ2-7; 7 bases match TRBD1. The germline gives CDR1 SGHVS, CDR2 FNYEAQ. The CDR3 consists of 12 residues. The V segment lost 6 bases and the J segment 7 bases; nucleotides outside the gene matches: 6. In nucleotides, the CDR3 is TGTGCCAGCAGGACAGGGATCGAGGAGCAGTACTTC. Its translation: CASRTGIEEQYF.

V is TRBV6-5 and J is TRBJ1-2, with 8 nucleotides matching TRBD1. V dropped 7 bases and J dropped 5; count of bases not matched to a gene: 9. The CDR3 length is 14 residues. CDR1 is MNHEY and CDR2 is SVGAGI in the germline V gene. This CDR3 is CASTGTGGDYGYTF. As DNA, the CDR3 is TGTGCCAGCACCGGTACAGGGGGTGATTATGGCTACACCTTC.

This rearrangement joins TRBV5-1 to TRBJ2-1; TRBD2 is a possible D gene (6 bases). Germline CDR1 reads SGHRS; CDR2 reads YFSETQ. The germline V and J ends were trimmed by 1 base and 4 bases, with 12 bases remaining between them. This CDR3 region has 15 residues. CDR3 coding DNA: TGCGCCAGCAGCTTGATTCCTAGCGAGTACAATGAGCAGTTCTTC. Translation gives CASSLIPSEYNEQFF.

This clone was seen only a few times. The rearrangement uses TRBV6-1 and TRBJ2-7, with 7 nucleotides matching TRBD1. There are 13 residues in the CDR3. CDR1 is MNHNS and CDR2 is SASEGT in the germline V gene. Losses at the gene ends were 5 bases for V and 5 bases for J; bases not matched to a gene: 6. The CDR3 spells CASSPRQGHEQYF. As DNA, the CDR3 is TGTGCCAGCAGTCCCCGACAGGGCCACGAGCAGTACTTC.

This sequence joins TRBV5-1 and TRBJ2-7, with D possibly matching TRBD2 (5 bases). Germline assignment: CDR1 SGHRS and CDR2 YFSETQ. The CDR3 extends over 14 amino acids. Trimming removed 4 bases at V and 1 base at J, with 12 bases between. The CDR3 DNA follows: TGCGCCAGCAGCCCGGAGGCCAGTTCCTACGAGCAGTACTTC. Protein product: CASSPEASSYEQYF.

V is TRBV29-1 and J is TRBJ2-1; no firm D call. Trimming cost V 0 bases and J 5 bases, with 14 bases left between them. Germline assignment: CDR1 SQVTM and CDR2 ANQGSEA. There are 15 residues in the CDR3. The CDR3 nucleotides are TGCAGCGTTGAAGACGGCCTGAAAACCCACAATGAGCAGTTCTTC. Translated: CSVEDGLKTHNEQFF.

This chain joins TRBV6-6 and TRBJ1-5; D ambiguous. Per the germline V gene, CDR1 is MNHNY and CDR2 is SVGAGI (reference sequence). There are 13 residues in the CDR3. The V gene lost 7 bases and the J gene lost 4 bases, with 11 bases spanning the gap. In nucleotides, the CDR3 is TGTGCCAGCACCCCCGACGGGAATCAGCCCCAGCATTTT. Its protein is CASTPDGNQPQHF.

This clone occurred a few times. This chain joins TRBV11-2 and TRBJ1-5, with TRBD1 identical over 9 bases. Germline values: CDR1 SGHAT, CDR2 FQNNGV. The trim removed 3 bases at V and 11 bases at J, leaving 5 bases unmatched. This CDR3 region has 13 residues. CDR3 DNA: TGTGCCAGCAGCTTCGGCGGGGACAGGGCCCAGCATTTT. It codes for CASSFGGDRAQHF.

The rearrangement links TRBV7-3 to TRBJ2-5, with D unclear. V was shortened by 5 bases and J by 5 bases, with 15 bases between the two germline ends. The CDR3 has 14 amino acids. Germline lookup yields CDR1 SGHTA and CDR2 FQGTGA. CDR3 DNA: TGTGCCAGCAGCCCCTCCGGGCCTCCTGAGACCCAGTACTTC. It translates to CASSPSGPPETQYF.